A single sample is the source of the 16 T cell receptor beta chains below, sequenced in a study of tissue T cells after allogeneic stem cell transplantation. The method was immunoSEQ multiplex PCR; TCRdb's version includes in-frame clones alone and lacks a portion of them. The sample comprises 800 to 1,000 clones, around two fifths of which are singletons, and 35% to 50% rests with the top ten. The sequencing used ileal tissue, collected at autopsy. The receptors here all came from a female patient aged 35-70 years with steroid-refractory graft-versus-host disease after an allogeneic stem cell transplant. Some T cells here may be from the graft donor.

The J gene is TRBJ2-1, the V gene TRBV2, with 12 bases fitting TRBD2. The CDR3 contains 16 residues. V trimming: 7 bases; J trimming: 8 bases; junction bases outside the gene matches: 12. Germline-derived CDR1 and CDR2 are SNHLY and FYNNEI. The CDR3 region is CASTFPSGGARYEQFF. Written as DNA, the CDR3 is TGTGCCAGCACCTTCCCTAGCGGGGGGGCCAGGTATGAGCAGTTCTTC. The full variable domain, in which reference TRBV2 and TRBJ2-1 provide the parts outside the CDR3, is EPEVTQTPSHQVTQMGQEVILRCVPISNHLYFYWYRQILGQKVEFLVSFYNNEISEKSEIFDDQFSVERPDGSNFTLKIRSTKLEDSAMYFCASTFPSGGARYEQFFGPGTRLTVL.

The DNA of the CDR3 is TGTGCCACCAACAACGGGTTCGCAGATACGCAGTATTTT. Residues: CATNNGFADTQYF. The chain uses TRBV24-1 and TRBJ2-3, with no clear D. Trimming cost V 8 bases and J 4 bases, with 12 bases left between them. The germline CDR1 and CDR2 sequences are KGHDR and SFDVKD. CDR3 size: 13 residues.

Relative to its sample, this clone is medium-sized. The genes are TRBV6-2 or TRBV6-3 and TRBJ2-7; D is undetermined. V was pared by 0 bases and J by 8 bases, with 5 bases between. The CDR3 contains 11 residues. Germline-derived CDR1 and CDR2 are MNHEY and SVGEGT. CDR3: CASSYSGQQYF. Here the CDR3 DNA reads TGTGCCAGCAGTTACTCTGGCCAGCAGTACTTC.

V and J are TRBV5-4 and TRBJ2-5, with a possible D match to TRBD2 (5 bases). The CDR3 covers 15 residues. Germline CDR1 and CDR2: SGHNT and YYREEE (reference sequence). V was pared by 4 bases and J by 1 base, with 14 bases between. The CDR3 DNA reads as TGTGCCAGCAGCGGAGGCCTTCCGGGCCAAGAGACCCAGTACTTC. It yields the protein CASSGGLPGQETQYF.

This clone is categorized as large. This chain uses TRBV2 with TRBJ2-6; D not certain. The CDR3 extends over 12 amino acids. Looked up from germline, CDR1 is SNHLY and CDR2 is FYNNEI. Deletions cut 7 bases from V and 9 bases from J, with 10 bases between. The CDR3 DNA is TGTGCCAGCACTAGAATGGACAACGTCCTGACTTTC. It encodes CASTRMDNVLTF.

V usage is TRBV6-5 and J usage is TRBJ2-2; the match to TRBD2 covers 7 bases. Trimming at V came to 2 bases and at J to 5 bases, leaving 2 bases not matched to a gene. Germline values: CDR1 MNHEY, CDR2 SVGAGI. CDR3 length: 14 amino acids. The CDR3 spells CASSYNGGTGELFF. Here the CDR3 DNA reads TGTGCCAGCAGTTACAACGGGGGGACCGGGGAGCTGTTTTTT.

This clone was found a few times. The V gene is TRBV5-1, the J gene TRBJ2-5; possibly TRBD2 for D (7 bases). The CDR3 is 14 residues long. The ends were cut back, 4 bases at V and 5 bases at J, with 15 bases in the middle. CDR1 and CDR2 (germline): SGHRS, YFSETQ. This CDR3 reads CASSGGGAHETQYF. The CDR3 coding sequence is TGCGCCAGCAGCGGTGGGGGGGCGCATGAGACCCAGTACTTC. The full variable domain, in which reference TRBV5-1 and TRBJ2-5 provide the parts outside the CDR3, is KAGVTQTPRYLIKTRGQQVTLSCSPISGHRSVSWYQQTPGQGLQFLFEYFSETQRNKGNFPGRFSGRQFSNSRSEMNVSTLELGDSALYLCASSGGGAHETQYFGPGTRLLVL.

This chain uses TRBV2 with TRBJ1-1, with TRBD1 matching over 7 bases. The CDR3 runs 14 residues. V lost 4 bases to trimming and J lost 14 bases; unmatched junction nucleotides: 16. Germline V gene lookup returns CDR1 SNHLY and CDR2 FYNNEI. The CDR3 sequence is CASSVRGHGLRGFF. CDR3 nucleotide sequence: TGTGCCAGCAGTGTTAGGGGGCATGGGCTTCGTGGATTCTTT.

This clone was seen more than once but under ten times. The chain joins TRBV28 to TRBJ1-1; TRBD1 might be the D (5 bases). Per the germline V gene, CDR1 is MDHEN and CDR2 is SYDVKM. V lost 4 bases, J lost 10 bases, and 13 bases lay in between. The CDR3 consists of 12 residues. This chain's CDR3 is CASSSEGQGAFF. CDR3 sequence (DNA): TGTGCCAGCAGTTCGGAGGGGCAAGGAGCTTTCTTT. Combining the CDR3 with reference TRBV28 and TRBJ1-1 gives the whole variable domain DVKVTQSSRYLVKRTGEKVFLECVQDMDHENMFWYRQDPGLGLRLIYFSYDVKMKEKGDIPEGYSVSREKKERFSLILESASTNQTSMYLCASSSEGQGAFFGQGTRLTVV.

The chain employs TRBV15 and TRBJ2-1, with D unresolved. V dropped 0 bases and J dropped 4 bases, with 13 bases sitting between them. The CDR3 extends over 16 amino acids. The V gene's germline CDR1 is LNHNV and CDR2 YYDKDF (reference sequence). The CDR3 DNA sequence: TGTGCCACCAGCAGAGATTCCACGTCTCTTTACAATGAGCAGTTCTTC. Translated: CATSRDSTSLYNEQFF.

This clone is hyperexpanded (1% or more). This rearrangement joins TRBV18 to TRBJ2-7; maybe TRBD1 (6 bases). From germline, CDR1 is KGHSH and CDR2 LQKENI. The CDR3 is made up of 16 amino acids. V lost 3 bases and J lost 3, with 18 bases in between. The CDR3 region is CASSPKRLQGLYEQYF. The CDR3 coding sequence is TGTGCCAGCTCACCCAAGAGGTTACAGGGTCTCTACGAGCAGTACTTC.

This clone is labeled as large (0.1 to 1%). The V and J genes are TRBV12-3 or TRBV12-4 and TRBJ2-3; D gene unclear. V lost 3 bases and J lost 5, with 6 bases in between. This CDR3 has 12 amino acids. CDR3 in DNA: TGTGCCAGCAGTTTTATTAGAGATACGCAGTATTTT. It encodes CASSFIRDTQYF.

This clone qualifies as large. The rearrangement links TRBV18 to TRBJ1-4; 8 bases line up with TRBD1. Germline CDR1 and CDR2: KGHSH and LQKENI. The V segment lost 4 bases and the J segment 7 bases; nucleotides outside the gene matches: 5. The CDR3 length is 14 residues. The CDR3 nucleotides read TGTGCCAGCTCACAGGGACAGGTGGTTGAAAAACTGTTTTTT. This translates into CASSQGQVVEKLFF.

The chain combines TRBV18 with TRBJ1-2, with D unresolved. This CDR3 is built from 11 residues. Germline loops: CDR1 KGHSH, CDR2 LQKENI. Trimming removed 6 bases at V and 0 bases at J, with 2 bases between. CDR3 bases: TGTGCCAGCTCCCCTAACTATGGCTACACCTTC. The encoded protein is CASSPNYGYTF.

The V gene is TRBV10-3, the J gene TRBJ1-1; possibly TRBD1 for D (6 bases). Germline V lookup: CDR1 ENHRY, CDR2 SYGVKD. With 10 bases removed from V and 0 bases from J, the gap between germline ends came to 12 bases. The CDR3 spans 13 residues. CDR3 DNA: TGTGCCAGCAACAGGGCTTTGAACACTGAAGCTTTCTTT. Its translation: CASNRALNTEAFF.

This chain joins TRBV19 and TRBJ1-5, with 7 nucleotides matching TRBD1. Germline V lookup: CDR1 LNHDA, CDR2 SQIVND (reference sequence). J gave up 1 base and V 5 bases, and 8 bases lay outside the gene matches. The CDR3 is 16 residues long. DNA of the CDR3: TGTGCCAGTAGTGTCCAAGGACAGGCCAGCAATCAGCCCCAGCATTTT. This codes for CASSVQGQASNQPQHF.